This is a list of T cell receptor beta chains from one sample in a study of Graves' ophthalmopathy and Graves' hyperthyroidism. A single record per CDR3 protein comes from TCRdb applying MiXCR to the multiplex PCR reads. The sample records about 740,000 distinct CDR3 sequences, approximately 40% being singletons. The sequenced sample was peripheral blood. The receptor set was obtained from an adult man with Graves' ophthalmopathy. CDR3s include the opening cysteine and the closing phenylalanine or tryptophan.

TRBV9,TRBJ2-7,CATPIGIYEQYF
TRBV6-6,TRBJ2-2,CASSYSGLLGTGELFF
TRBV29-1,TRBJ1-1,CSVEGDPAGGGTGAFF
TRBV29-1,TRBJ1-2,CSETGFDYGYTF
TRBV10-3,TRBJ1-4,CASTTGQEHEKLFF
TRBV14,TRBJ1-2,CASSPTGRLNYGYTF
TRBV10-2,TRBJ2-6,CASSESTNGGANVLTF
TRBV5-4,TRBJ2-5,CASSPRRGIETQYF
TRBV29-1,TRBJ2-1,CSVQRENLYEQFF
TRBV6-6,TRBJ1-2,CASSYQPANYGYTF
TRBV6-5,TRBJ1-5,CASRDYLDSNQPQHF
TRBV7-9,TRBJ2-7,CASSFRGQGLSEQYF
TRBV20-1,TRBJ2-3,CSAKGFDTQYF
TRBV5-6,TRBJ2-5,CASSWKTGGSETQYF
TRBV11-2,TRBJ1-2,CASSYSSGTNYGYTF
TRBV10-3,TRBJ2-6,CASSEALGSGANVLTF
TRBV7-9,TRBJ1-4,CASSSRQGNNEKLFF
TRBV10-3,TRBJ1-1,CAISESGQGAAEAFF
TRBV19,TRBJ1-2,CASSSGPMSYTF
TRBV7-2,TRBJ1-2,CASSSRGGRGLSGYTF
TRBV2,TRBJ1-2,CASRKGTGGSHGYTF
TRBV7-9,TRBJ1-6,CASSLAPGAGNSPLHF
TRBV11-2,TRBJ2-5,CASSFAGTGGWETQYF
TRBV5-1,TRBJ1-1,CASRLGWATEAFF
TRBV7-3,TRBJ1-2,CASSHAQGIPNYGYTF
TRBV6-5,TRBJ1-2,CASTGRWGQISYTF
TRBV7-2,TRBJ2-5,CASSPGTVKETQYF
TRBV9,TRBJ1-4,CASSVNYEGEKLFF